This T cell receptor (beta chain) was retrieved from a study of cytomegalovirus exposure and HLA in healthy donors. The ends were cut back, 9 bases at V and 7 bases at J, with 16 bases in the middle. The CDR3 covers 13 residues. Germline V CDR1 and CDR2: MDHEN, SYDVKM. Findings and caveats of the study: For cytomegalovirus status, the classifier reportedly gave diagnoses with high specificity and sensitivity. In a later analysis, parvovirus B19, influenza, CMV and Epstein-Barr virus appeared linked to several top co-occurrence clusters.

60 Vbeta and 13 Jbeta primers were used in PCR. Authors' methods: Unique TCR beta chains numbered around 80 million in a later analysis, with 10 million to 14 million shared. Profiling relied on immunoSEQ multiplex PCR, and the TCRdb table lists in-frame clones only, not all of them. D and trimming come from the DNA, and the V and J calls and clone size come from that table. The sample records about 210,000 clones, around 78% being singletons. About this clone: Its antigen remains unidentified.

The chain is built from TRBV28 and TRBJ1-5, with a possible D match to TRBD1 (6 bases). Sequenced material: PBMCs. This TCR came from a woman aged 25 to 45 in good health and CMV-seropositive. CDR3 coding DNA: TGTGCCAGTGGACGGGGGCGGGGGCAGCCCCAGCATTTT. Amino acid sequence: CASGRGRGQPQHF.